The clone carrying this T cell receptor (beta chain) appeared a few times. Using its own MiXCR run on the reads, TCRdb lists one record per CDR3 protein. The table lists 300,000 to 400,000 distinct CDR3 sequences, approximately 18% of them singletons. This sample was taken from a study of T cell repertoires in cytomegalovirus infection. CDR1 and CDR2 (germline): SQVTM, ANQGSEA. V gave up 3 bases and J gave up 11 bases, with 13 bases separating them. The CDR3 totals 11 residues. V and J are TRBV29-1 and TRBJ1-1; maybe TRBD1 (6 bases). The receptor was derived from a human donor in good health (CMV status not recorded). Some clones in this sample may be carry-over from other donors' samples. The sample taken for sequencing was PBMCs. CDR3 nucleotides: TGCAGCGTTGAGGCGGGGGCGATGGCTTTCTTT. This translates into CSVEAGAMAFF.